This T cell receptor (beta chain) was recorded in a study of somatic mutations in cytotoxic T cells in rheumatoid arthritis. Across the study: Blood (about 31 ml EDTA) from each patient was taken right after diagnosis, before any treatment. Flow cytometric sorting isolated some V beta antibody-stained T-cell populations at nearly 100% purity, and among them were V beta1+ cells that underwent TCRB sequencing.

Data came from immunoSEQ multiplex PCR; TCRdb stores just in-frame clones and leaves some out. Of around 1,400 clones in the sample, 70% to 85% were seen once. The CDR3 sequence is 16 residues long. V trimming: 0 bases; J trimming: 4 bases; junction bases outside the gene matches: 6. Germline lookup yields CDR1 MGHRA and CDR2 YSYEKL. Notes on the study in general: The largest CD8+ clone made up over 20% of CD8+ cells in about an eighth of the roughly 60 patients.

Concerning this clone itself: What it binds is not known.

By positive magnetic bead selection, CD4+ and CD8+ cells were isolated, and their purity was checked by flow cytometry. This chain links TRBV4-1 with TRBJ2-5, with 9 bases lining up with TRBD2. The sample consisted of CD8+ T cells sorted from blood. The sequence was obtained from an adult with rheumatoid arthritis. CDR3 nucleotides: TGCGCCAGCAGCCAAGAGAAGCTAGCGGGACTAGAGACCCAGTACTTC. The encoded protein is CASSQEKLAGLETQYF.